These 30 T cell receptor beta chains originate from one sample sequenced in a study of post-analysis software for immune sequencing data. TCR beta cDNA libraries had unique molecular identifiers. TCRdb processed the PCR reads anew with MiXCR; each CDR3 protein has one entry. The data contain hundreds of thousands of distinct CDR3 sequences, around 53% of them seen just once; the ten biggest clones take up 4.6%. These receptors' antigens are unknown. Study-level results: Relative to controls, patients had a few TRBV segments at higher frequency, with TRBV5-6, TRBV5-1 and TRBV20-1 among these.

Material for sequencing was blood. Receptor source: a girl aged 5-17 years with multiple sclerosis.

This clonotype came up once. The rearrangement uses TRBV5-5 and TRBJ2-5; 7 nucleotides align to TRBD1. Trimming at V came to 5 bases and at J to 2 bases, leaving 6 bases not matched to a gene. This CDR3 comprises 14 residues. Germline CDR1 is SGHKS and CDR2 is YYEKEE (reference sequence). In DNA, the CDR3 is TGTGCCAGCAGTACACAGGGGATACAAGAGACCCAGTACTTC. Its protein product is CASSTQGIQETQYF.

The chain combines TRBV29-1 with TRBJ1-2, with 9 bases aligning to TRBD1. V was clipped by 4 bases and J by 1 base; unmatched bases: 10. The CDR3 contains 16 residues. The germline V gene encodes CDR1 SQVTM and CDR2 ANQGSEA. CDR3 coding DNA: TGCAGCGTTGCCGACCCTTACAGGGGGCGTAACTATGGCTACACCTTC. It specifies CSVADPYRGRNYGYTF.

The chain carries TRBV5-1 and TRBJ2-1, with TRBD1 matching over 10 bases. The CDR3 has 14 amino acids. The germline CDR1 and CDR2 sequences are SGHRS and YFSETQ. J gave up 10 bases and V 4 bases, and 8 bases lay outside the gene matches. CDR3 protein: CASSPPRDRGEQFF. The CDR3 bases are TGCGCCAGCAGCCCGCCCAGGGACAGGGGCGAGCAGTTCTTC.

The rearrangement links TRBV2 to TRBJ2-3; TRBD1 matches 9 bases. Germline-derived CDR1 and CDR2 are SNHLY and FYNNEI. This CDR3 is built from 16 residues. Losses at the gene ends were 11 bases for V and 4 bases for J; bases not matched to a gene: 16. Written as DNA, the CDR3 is TGTGCCGGAGGATCAGGGTACAGGGGGCGGGCAGATACGCAGTATTTT. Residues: CAGGSGYRGRADTQYF.

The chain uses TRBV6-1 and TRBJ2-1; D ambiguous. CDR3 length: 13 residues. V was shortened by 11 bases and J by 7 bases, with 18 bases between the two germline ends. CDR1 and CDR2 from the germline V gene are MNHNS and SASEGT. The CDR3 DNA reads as TGTGCCGGCACCATAAGACCCCTAAATGAGCAGTTCTTC. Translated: CAGTIRPLNEQFF.

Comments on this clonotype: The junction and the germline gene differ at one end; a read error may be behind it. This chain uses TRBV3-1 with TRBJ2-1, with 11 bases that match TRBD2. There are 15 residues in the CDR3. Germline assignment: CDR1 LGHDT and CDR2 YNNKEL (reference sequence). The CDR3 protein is CTSSPGLAAYNEQFF. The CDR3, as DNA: TGTACCAGCAGCCCGGGACTAGCGGCCTACAATGAGCAGTTCTTC.

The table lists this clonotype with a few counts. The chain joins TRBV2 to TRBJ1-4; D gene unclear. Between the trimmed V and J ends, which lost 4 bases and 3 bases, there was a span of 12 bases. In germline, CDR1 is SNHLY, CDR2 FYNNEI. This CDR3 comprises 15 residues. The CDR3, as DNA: TGTGCCAGCAGTGGCTTGAATTCAGCTAATGAAAAACTGTTTTTT. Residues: CASSGLNSANEKLFF.

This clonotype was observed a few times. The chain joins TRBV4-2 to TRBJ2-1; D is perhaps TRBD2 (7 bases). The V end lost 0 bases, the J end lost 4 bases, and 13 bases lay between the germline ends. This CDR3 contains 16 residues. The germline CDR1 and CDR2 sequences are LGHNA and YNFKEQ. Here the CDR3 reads CASSQDVGGAYNEQFF. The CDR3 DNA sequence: TGTGCCAGCAGCCAAGATGTGGGGGGGGCGTACAATGAGCAGTTCTTC.

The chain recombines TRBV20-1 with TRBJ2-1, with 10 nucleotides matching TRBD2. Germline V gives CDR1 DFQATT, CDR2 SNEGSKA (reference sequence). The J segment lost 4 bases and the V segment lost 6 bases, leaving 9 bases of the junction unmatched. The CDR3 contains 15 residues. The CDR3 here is CSAHATSGAYNEQFF. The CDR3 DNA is TGCAGTGCGCACGCAACTAGCGGGGCATACAATGAGCAGTTCTTC.

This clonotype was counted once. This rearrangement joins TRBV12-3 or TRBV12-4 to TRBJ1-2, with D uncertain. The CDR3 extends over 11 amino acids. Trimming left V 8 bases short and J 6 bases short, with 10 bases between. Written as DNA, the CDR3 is TGTGCCAGCGGACTAGGAGATGGCTACACCTTC. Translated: CASGLGDGYTF.

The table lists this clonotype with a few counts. CDR3 region: CASSLTGTSGANYEQYF. The CDR3 region has the DNA TGCGCCAGCAGCTTGACCGGGACTAGCGGGGCAAACTACGAGCAGTACTTC. The chain employs TRBV5-1 and TRBJ2-5; TRBD2 matches 13 bases. The J call may be wrong; the DNA end is better matched by TRBJ2-7. Germline V lookup: CDR1 SGHRS, CDR2 YFSETQ. This CDR3 has 17 amino acids.

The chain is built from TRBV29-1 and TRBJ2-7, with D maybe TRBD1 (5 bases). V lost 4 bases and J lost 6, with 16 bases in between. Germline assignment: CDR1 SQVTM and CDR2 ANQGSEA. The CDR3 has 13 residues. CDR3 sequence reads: CSVGGRTSVEQYF. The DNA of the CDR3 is TGCAGCGTTGGGGGCAGGACCTCCGTCGAGCAGTACTTC.

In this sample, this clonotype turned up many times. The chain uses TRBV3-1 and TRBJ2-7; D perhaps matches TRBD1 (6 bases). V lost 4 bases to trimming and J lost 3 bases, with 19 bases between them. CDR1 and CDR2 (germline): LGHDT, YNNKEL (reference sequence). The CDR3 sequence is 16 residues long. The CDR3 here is CASSPYRDKAGYEQYF. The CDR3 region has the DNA TGTGCCAGCAGCCCGTACCGGGACAAGGCCGGCTACGAGCAGTACTTC.

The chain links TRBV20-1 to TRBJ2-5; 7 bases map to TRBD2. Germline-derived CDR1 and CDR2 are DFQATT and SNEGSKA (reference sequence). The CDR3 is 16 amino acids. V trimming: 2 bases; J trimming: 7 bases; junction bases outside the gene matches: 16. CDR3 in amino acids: CSARPQETSLLGTQYF. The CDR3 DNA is TGCAGTGCTAGACCGCAAGAGACTAGCCTCCTCGGGACCCAGTACTTC.

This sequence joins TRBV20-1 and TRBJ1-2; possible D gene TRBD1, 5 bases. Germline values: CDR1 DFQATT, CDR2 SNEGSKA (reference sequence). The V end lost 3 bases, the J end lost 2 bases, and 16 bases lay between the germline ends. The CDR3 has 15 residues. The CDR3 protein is CSASVSGAQNYGYTF. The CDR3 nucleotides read TGCAGTGCTAGTGTATCTGGGGCCCAAAACTATGGCTACACCTTC.

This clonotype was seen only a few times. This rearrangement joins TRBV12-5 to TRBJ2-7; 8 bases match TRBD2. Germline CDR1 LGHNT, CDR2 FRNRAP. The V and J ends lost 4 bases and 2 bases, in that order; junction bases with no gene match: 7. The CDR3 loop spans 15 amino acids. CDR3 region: CASGSPSGSPYEQYF. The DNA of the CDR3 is TGTGCTAGTGGTTCTCCTAGCGGGTCCCCCTACGAGCAGTACTTC. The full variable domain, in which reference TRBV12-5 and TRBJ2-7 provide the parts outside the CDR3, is DARVTQTPRHKVTEMGQEVTMRCQPILGHNTVFWYRQTMMQGLELLAYFRNRAPLDDSGMPKDRFSAEMPDATLATLKIQPSEPRDSAVYFCASGSPSGSPYEQYFGPGTRLTVT.

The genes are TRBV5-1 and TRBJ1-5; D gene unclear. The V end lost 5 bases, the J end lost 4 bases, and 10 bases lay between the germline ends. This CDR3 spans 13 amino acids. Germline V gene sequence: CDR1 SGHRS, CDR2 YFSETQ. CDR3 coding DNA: TGCGCCAGCAGGGTAACAGAGAATCAGCCCCAGCATTTT. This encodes CASRVTENQPQHF. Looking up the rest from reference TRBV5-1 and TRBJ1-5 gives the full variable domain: KAGVTQTPRYLIKTRGQQVTLSCSPISGHRSVSWYQQTPGQGLQFLFEYFSETQRNKGNFPGRFSGRQFSNSRSEMNVSTLELGDSALYLCASRVTENQPQHFGDGTRLSIL.

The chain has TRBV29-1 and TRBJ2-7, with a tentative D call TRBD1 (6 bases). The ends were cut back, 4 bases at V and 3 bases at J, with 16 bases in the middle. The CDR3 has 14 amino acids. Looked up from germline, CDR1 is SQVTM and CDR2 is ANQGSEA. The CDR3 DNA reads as TGCAGCGTTGTGTTGGCAGGGGATTACTACGAGCAGTACTTC. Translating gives CSVVLAGDYYEQYF.

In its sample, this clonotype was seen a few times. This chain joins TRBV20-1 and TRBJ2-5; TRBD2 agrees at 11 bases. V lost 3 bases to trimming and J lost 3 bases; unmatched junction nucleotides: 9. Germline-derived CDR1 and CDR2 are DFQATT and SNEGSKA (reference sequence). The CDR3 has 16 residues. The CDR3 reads CSASPIAGGPEETQYF. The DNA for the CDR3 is TGCAGTGCTAGCCCGATAGCGGGAGGGCCGGAAGAGACCCAGTACTTC.

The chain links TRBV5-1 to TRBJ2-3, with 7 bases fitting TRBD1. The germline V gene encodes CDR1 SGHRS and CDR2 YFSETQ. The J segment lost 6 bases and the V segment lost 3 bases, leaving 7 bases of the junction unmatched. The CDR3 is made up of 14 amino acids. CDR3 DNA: TGCGCCAGCAGCTCCGGACAGGTAGAGGATACGCAGTATTTT. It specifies CASSSGQVEDTQYF.

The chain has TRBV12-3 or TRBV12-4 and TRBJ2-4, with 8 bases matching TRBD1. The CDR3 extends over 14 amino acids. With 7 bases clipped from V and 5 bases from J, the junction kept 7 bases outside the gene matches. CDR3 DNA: TGTGCCAGCACCCGACAGGGGAACCAAAACATTCAGTACTTC. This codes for CASTRQGNQNIQYF.

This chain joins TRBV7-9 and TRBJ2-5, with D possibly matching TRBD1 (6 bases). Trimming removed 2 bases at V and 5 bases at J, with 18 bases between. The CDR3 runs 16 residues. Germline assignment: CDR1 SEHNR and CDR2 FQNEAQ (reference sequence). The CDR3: CASSLSSQGLRETQYF. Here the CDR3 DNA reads TGTGCCAGCAGCTTATCGTCGCAGGGGCTAAGGGAGACCCAGTACTTC.

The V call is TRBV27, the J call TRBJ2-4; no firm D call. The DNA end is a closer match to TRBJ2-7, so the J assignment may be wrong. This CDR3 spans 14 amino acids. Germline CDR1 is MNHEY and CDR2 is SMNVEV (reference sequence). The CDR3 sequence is CASSTVLGSNEQYF. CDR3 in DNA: TGTGCCAGCAGTACAGTCCTGGGGTCCAACGAGCAGTACTTC.

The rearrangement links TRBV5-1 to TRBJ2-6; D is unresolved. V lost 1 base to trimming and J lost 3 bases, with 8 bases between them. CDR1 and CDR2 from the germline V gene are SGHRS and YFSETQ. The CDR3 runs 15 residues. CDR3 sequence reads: CASSLWLLGANVLTF. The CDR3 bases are TGCGCCAGCAGCTTGTGGCTTCTTGGGGCCAACGTCCTGACTTTC.

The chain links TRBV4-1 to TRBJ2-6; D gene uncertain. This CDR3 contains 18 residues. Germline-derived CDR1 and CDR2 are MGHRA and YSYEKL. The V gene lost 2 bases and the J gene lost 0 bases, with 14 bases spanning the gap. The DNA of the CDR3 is TGCGCCAGCAGCCAATCGGAACTGAATCTCTCTGGGGCCAACGTCCTGACTTTC. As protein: CASSQSELNLSGANVLTF.

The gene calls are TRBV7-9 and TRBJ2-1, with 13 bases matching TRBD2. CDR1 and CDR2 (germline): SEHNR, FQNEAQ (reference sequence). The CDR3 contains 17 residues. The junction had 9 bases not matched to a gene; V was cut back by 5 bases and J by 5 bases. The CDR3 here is CASSTRLAGGLDNEQFF. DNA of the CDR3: TGTGCCAGCAGCACTCGACTAGCGGGGGGTCTGGACAATGAGCAGTTCTTC.

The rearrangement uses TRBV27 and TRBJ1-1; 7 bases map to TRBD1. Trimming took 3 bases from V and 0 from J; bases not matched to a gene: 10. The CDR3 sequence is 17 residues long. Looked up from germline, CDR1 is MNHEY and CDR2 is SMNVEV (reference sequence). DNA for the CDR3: TGTGCCAGCAGTTTCCTAAGACAGGGCTACATGAACACTGAAGCTTTCTTT. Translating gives CASSFLRQGYMNTEAFF.

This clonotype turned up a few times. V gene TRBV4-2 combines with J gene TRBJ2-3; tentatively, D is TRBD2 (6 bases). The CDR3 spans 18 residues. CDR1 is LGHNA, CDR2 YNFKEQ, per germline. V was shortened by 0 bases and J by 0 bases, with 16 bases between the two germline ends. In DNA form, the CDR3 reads TGTGCCAGCAGCCAAGATGGGGCCGGTGCGGGGAGCACAGATACGCAGTATTTT. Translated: CASSQDGAGAGSTDTQYF.

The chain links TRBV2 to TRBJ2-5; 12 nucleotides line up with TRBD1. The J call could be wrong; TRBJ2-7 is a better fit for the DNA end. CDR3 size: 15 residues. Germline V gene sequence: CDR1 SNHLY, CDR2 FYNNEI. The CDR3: CASRGTGGIDYEQYF. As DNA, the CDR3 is TGTGCCAGCAGGGGGACAGGGGGCATCGACTACGAGCAGTACTTC.

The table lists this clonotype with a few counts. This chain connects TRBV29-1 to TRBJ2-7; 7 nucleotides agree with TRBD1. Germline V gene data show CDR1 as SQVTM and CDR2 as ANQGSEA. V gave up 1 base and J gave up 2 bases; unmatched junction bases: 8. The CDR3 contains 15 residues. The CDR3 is CSVEGSRQGTYEQYF. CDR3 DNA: TGCAGCGTTGAAGGGTCAAGACAGGGCACCTACGAGCAGTACTTC.